This record concerns one T cell receptor beta chain sequence. Its target is unknown. The source of the sample is a study of Ad26.COV2.S vaccination and SARS-CoV-2 variants. Study as a whole: Once or twice, 56 days apart, Ad26.COV2.S was delivered intramuscularly. Findings and caveats of the study: Following vaccination, spike-specific CD8+ and CD4+ T cell responses reportedly exhibited substantial breadth.

This CDR3 region has 13 residues. The J segment lost 8 bases and the V segment lost 5 bases, leaving 8 bases of the junction unmatched. CDR1 and CDR2 from the germline V gene are MNHEY and SVGAGI. Sequencing used immunoSEQ multiplex PCR; TCRdb keeps in-frame clones, though not all of them. The sample has 440,000 or so clones; 92% are singletons. Treatment defined: about 20 received Ad26.COV2.S at low or high dose, single or two shots; 5 received placebo; per-sample allocation not given. Specimens were obtained on day 63 following the first vaccine or placebo injection. The sample in question was peripheral blood, obtained in a trial of Ad26.COV2.S vaccine versus placebo. The J gene is TRBJ1-2, the V gene TRBV6-5; TRBD1 matches 7 bases. The sequence derives from a person between 18 and 60 years old who received the Ad26.COV2.S COVID-19 vaccine or a placebo. CDR3 bases: TGTGCCAGCAGTCAGACAGGGAATAGAGGCTACACCTTC. Protein sequence: CASSQTGNRGYTF.